This TCR beta chain was sequenced in a study of blood T cell repertoires in COVID-19. There are 14 residues in the CDR3. Germline-derived CDR1 and CDR2 are SGHTA and FQGTGA. Trimming took 3 bases from V and 3 from J; bases not matched to a gene: 3. Measured with immunoSEQ multiplex PCR; TCRdb has only the in-frame clones, and not every one. The sample contains under 300,000 clones, under 90% of which appear only once. The J gene is TRBJ2-5, the V gene TRBV7-3; 8 positions agree with TRBD2. The sequence came from a man aged 45-60 years with acute or convalescent COVID-19. Sequencing was carried out using peripheral blood. The CDR3 DNA reads as TGTGCCAGCAGCTTTTGGCGGGGGGAAGAGACCCAGTACTTC. It is translated as CASSFWRGEETQYF.